This TCR beta chain was recorded in a study of blood T cell repertoires in COVID-19. The CDR3 contains 17 residues. With V trimmed by 4 bases and J by 2 bases, 10 bases remained unmatched. This clone was seen repeatedly, ten times or more. The data were produced by immunoSEQ multiplex PCR, yet TCRdb's version contains in-frame clones alone and is incomplete. The sample consists of 250,000 to 300,000 clones, 70% to 90% of them appearing once. This receptor was obtained from a young man with active or convalescent COVID-19. Input material: peripheral blood. The chain employs TRBV5-3 and TRBJ2-2; 8 bases are a match to TRBD1. TRBV5-3 is marked as an open reading frame, function uncertain. CDR3 region: CARSRRDRRTNTGELFF. The CDR3, as DNA: TGTGCCAGAAGCCGCCGGGACAGGAGGACAAACACCGGGGAGCTGTTTTTT.